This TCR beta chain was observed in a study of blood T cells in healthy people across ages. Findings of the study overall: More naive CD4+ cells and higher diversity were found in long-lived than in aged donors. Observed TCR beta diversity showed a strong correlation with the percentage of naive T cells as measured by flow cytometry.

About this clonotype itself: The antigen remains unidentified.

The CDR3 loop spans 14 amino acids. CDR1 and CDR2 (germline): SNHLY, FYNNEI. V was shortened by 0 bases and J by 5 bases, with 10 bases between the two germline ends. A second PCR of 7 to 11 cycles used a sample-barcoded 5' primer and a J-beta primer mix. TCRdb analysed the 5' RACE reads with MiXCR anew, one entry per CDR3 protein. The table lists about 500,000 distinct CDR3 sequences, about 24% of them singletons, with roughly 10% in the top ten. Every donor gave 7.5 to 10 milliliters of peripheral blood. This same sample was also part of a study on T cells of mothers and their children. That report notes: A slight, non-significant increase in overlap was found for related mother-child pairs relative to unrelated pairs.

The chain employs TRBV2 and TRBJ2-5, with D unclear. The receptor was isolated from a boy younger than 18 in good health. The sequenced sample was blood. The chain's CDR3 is CASSEAVVLETQYF. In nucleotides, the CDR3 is TGTGCCAGCAGTGAAGCGGTCGTTTTGGAGACCCAGTACTTC.